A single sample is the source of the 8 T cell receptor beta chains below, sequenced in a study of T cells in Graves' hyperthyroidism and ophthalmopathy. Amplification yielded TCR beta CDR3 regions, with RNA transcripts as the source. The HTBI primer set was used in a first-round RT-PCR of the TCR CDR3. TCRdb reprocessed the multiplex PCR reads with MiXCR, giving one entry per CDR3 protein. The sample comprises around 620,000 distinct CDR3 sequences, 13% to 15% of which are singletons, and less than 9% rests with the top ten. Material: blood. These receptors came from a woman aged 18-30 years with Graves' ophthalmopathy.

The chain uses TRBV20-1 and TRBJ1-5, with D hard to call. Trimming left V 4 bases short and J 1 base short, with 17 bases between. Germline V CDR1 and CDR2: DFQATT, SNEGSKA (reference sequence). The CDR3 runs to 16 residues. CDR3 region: CSAIKNGPRSNQPQHF. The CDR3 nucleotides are TGCAGTGCTATCAAAAACGGGCCGCGAAGCAATCAGCCCCAGCATTTT.

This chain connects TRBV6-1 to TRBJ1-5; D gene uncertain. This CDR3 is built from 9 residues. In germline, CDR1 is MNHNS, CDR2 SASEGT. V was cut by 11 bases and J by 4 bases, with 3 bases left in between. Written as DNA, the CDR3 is TGTGCCGCAAATCAGCCCCAGCATTTT. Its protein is CAANQPQHF.

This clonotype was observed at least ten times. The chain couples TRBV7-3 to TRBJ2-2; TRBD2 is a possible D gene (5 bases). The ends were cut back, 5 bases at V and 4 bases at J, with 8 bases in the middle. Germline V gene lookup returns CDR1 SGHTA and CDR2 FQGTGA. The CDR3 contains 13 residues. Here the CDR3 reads CASSPGFTGELFF. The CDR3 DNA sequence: TGTGCCAGCAGCCCGGGATTCACCGGGGAGCTGTTTTTT.

CDR3 DNA: TGTGCCAGCAGCTCTCGGTCGTCTGGGGCCAACGTCCTGACTTTC. Encoded protein: CASSSRSSGANVLTF. The V call is TRBV7-9, the J call TRBJ2-6; unclear D gene. The V end lost 4 bases, the J end lost 1 base, and 8 bases lay between the germline ends. CDR1 and CDR2 (germline): SEHNR, FQNEAQ (reference sequence). The CDR3 contains 15 residues.

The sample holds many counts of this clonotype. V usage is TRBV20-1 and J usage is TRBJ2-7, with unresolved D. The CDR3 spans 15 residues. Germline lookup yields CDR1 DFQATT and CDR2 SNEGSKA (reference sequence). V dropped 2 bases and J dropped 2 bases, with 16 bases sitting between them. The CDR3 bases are TGCAGTGCTAGACTGCCTAGGGCCAAAACCTACGAGCAGTACTTC. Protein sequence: CSARLPRAKTYEQYF.

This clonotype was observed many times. CDR3 protein: CASSSSQEVGDEKLFF. The CDR3 coding sequence is TGTGCCAGCAGCTCCTCGCAGGAGGTGGGGGATGAAAAACTGTTTTTT. The chain couples TRBV7-9 to TRBJ1-4; tentative D call: TRBD1 (5 bases). This CDR3 is 16 amino acids long. With 4 bases removed from V and 6 bases from J, the gap between germline ends came to 18 bases. Germline V gene lookup returns CDR1 SEHNR and CDR2 FQNEAQ (reference sequence).

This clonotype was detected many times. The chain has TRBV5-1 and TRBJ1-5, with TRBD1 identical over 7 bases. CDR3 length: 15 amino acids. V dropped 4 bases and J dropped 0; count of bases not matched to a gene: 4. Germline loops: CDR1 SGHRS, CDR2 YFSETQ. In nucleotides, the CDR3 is TGCGCCAGCAGCCGGACAGGATCTAGCAATCAGCCCCAGCATTTT. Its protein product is CASSRTGSSNQPQHF.

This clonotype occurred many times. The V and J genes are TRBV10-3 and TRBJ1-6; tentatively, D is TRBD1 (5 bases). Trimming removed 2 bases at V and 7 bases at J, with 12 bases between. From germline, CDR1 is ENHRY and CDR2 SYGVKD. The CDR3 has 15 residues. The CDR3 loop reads CAISEPGGGNSPLHF. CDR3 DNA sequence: TGTGCCATCAGTGAGCCGGGGGGTGGAAATTCACCCCTCCACTTT.